The 17 T cell receptor beta chains in this list originate from one sample, sequenced in a study of T cell responses to AZD1222 COVID-19 vaccine. The table came from immunoSEQ multiplex PCR; TCRdb's copy has only in-frame clones and leaves some out. The sample has 130,000 to 150,000 clones, more than 90% seen once; the top ten hold around 1.7%. Sequencing was performed on peripheral blood, taken on day 0 of AZD1222 vaccination. These receptor sequences come from an adult in good health.

This chain links TRBV19 with TRBJ1-1; 8 bases match TRBD1. The V gene's germline CDR1 is LNHDA and CDR2 SQIVND (reference sequence). Trimming cost V 7 bases and J 0 bases; bases outside gene matches: 7. The CDR3 extends over 15 amino acids. As DNA, the CDR3 is TGTGCCAGTACCTTCTACAGGGGGGTGAACACTGAAGCTTTCTTT. Translating it yields CASTFYRGVNTEAFF.

V usage is TRBV3-1 (or the pseudogene TRBV3-2) and J usage is TRBJ1-5, with D possibly TRBD1 on 5 matching bases. The V gene lost 3 bases and the J gene lost 9 bases, with 9 bases spanning the gap. Germline V CDR1 and CDR2: LGHDT, YNNKEL (reference sequence). The CDR3 extends over 12 amino acids. The CDR3 DNA reads as TGTGCCAGCAGCCACATGGGGGGGCCCCAGCATTTT. Its translation: CASSHMGGPQHF.

The chain couples TRBV14 to TRBJ2-3, with D uncertain. Trimming left V 0 bases short and J 8 bases short, with 9 bases between. This CDR3 region has 13 residues. In germline, CDR1 is SGHDN, CDR2 FVKESK. In DNA, the CDR3 is TGTGCCAGCAGCCAAGATCTTTGGGTTACGCAGTATTTT. This translates into CASSQDLWVTQYF.

The chain links TRBV27 to TRBJ1-6; TRBD1 aligns across 8 bases. Per germline, CDR1 MNHEY and CDR2 SMNVEV (reference sequence). There are 15 residues in the CDR3. With 4 bases clipped from V and 9 bases from J, the junction kept 8 bases outside the gene matches. The CDR3 protein is CASSWGGTGGSPLHF. CDR3 in DNA: TGTGCCAGCAGTTGGGGCGGGACAGGCGGTTCACCCCTCCACTTT.

The chain combines TRBV6-5 with TRBJ2-1; perhaps TRBD1 as D (6 bases). Looked up from germline, CDR1 is MNHEY and CDR2 is SVGAGI. This CDR3 has 14 amino acids. Trimming stripped 4 bases from V and 9 bases from J, with 16 bases between. The CDR3, as DNA: TGTGCCAGCAGTTTCGACAGGTTCGGTGGTGAGCAGTTCTTC. Encoded protein: CASSFDRFGGEQFF.

The V and J genes are TRBV5-1 and TRBJ2-7; 12 bases line up with TRBD1. V gave up 2 bases and J gave up 5 bases; unmatched junction bases: 2. The CDR3 covers 14 residues. The germline gives CDR1 SGHRS, CDR2 YFSETQ. This CDR3 reads CASSLRDRGHEQYF. The CDR3 region has the DNA TGCGCCAGCAGCTTACGGGACAGGGGGCACGAGCAGTACTTC.

The rearrangement joins TRBV11-3 to TRBJ2-2; tentatively, D is TRBD1 or TRBD2 (6 bases each). The CDR3 covers 20 residues. The V gene lost 5 bases and the J gene lost 7 bases, with 32 bases spanning the gap. Germline-derived CDR1 and CDR2 are SGHNT and YENEEA. CDR3 residues: CASSRSSEWASQQGGGELFF. In DNA, the CDR3 is TGTGCCAGCAGCCGATCCTCGGAGTGGGCGAGCCAACAGGGAGGCGGGGAGCTGTTTTTT.

The gene calls are TRBV4-1 and TRBJ2-2; D remains unclear. Germline CDR1 is MGHRA and CDR2 is YSYEKL. Trimming shortened V by 6 bases and J by 1 base, and 6 bases separated the two germline ends. This CDR3 spans 13 amino acids. The CDR3 loop is CASRGWNTGELFF. CDR3 nucleotide sequence: TGCGCCAGCAGGGGCTGGAACACCGGGGAGCTGTTTTTT.

The chain links TRBV27 to TRBJ1-2; TRBD1 aligns across 7 bases. V gave up 5 bases and J gave up 6 bases; unmatched junction bases: 6. CDR3 length equals 13 residues. Germline-derived CDR1 and CDR2 are MNHEY and SMNVEV (reference sequence). CDR3 DNA sequence: TGTGCCAGCAGTACCGACAGGGAGGATGGCTACACCTTC. This sequence encodes CASSTDREDGYTF.

This rearrangement joins TRBV13 to TRBJ1-5, with D perhaps matching TRBD1 (5 bases). This CDR3 region has 17 residues. The V end was cut by 4 bases, the J end by 1 base, with 17 bases between. The germline gives CDR1 PRHDT, CDR2 FYEKMQ (reference sequence). The CDR3 sequence is CASSSSFSTASNQPQHF. In DNA, the CDR3 is TGTGCCAGCAGCTCCTCTTTTTCGACAGCGAGCAATCAGCCCCAGCATTTT.

The CDR3 spells CASSPQTGRLNTEAFF. DNA of the CDR3: TGTGCCAGCAGCCCTCAGACGGGACGACTGAACACTGAAGCTTTCTTT. V and J are TRBV11-2 and TRBJ1-1, with D possibly being TRBD1 (5 bases). The V and J ends lost 5 bases and 0 bases respectively, with 16 bases between them. This CDR3 is 16 amino acids long. Germline CDR1 SGHAT, CDR2 FQNNGV.

This chain joins TRBV10-1 and TRBJ2-2; maybe TRBD2 (6 bases). Germline V CDR1 and CDR2: WNHNN, SYGVQD (reference sequence). The CDR3 runs to 14 residues. Trimming removed 4 bases from V and 1 base from J, with 7 bases in between. The CDR3 here is CASSAGLNTGELFF. As DNA, the CDR3 is TGCGCCAGCAGTGCGGGACTGAACACCGGGGAGCTGTTTTTT.

The J gene is TRBJ2-7, the V gene TRBV28; 10 positions match TRBD2. Germline V gene data show CDR1 as MDHEN and CDR2 as SYDVKM. The J segment lost 0 bases and the V segment lost 7 bases, leaving 27 bases of the junction unmatched. The CDR3 runs to 22 residues. CDR3 coding DNA: TGTGCCAGCACCTCCTCGGGGTGGGGCGGAAATCCTAGCGGGAGACACTCCTACGAGCAGTACTTC. Translation gives CASTSSGWGGNPSGRHSYEQYF.

J is TRBJ2-5 and V is TRBV28; TRBD1 is a possible D gene (6 bases). V was shortened by 3 bases and J by 4 bases, with 12 bases between the two germline ends. This CDR3 is built from 14 residues. Germline lookup yields CDR1 MDHEN and CDR2 SYDVKM. The CDR3 reads CASSLLTGRETQYF. CDR3 nucleotides: TGTGCCAGCAGTTTGCTGACAGGCCGAGAGACCCAGTACTTC.

The chain carries TRBV18 and TRBJ1-6, with TRBD1 matching over 8 bases. The germline gives CDR1 KGHSH, CDR2 LQKENI. The CDR3 has 15 residues. V lost 1 base to trimming and J lost 5 bases; unmatched junction nucleotides: 1. The CDR3 region has the DNA TGTGCCAGCTCACCACAACAGGGGGATAATTCACCCCTCCACTTT. This codes for CASSPQQGDNSPLHF.

The rearrangement uses TRBV7-2 and TRBJ2-7; D possibly uses TRBD1 or TRBD2 (5 bases each). Per germline, CDR1 SGHTA and CDR2 FQGNSA. This CDR3 is built from 14 residues. V shed 1 base and J shed 4 bases, with 11 bases lying between them. The CDR3 DNA reads TGTGCCAGCAGCTTAGTTGGGGGAATTTACGAGCAGTACTTC. As protein: CASSLVGGIYEQYF. The variable domain in full, completed from reference TRBV7-2 and TRBJ2-7, reads GAGVSQSPSNKVTEKGKDVELRCDPISGHTALYWYRQSLGQGLEFLIYFQGNSAPDKSGLPSDRFSAERTGGSVSTLTIQRTQQEDSAVYLCASSLVGGIYEQYFGPGTRLTVT.

The genes are TRBV6-1 and TRBJ1-1; D gene ambiguous. Germline loops: CDR1 MNHNS, CDR2 SASEGT. This CDR3 region has 13 residues. V was clipped by 2 bases and J by 6 bases, with 10 bases between them. CDR3 region: CASSELGGAEAFF. For the CDR3, the DNA is TGTGCCAGCAGTGAACTAGGCGGAGCTGAAGCTTTCTTT.